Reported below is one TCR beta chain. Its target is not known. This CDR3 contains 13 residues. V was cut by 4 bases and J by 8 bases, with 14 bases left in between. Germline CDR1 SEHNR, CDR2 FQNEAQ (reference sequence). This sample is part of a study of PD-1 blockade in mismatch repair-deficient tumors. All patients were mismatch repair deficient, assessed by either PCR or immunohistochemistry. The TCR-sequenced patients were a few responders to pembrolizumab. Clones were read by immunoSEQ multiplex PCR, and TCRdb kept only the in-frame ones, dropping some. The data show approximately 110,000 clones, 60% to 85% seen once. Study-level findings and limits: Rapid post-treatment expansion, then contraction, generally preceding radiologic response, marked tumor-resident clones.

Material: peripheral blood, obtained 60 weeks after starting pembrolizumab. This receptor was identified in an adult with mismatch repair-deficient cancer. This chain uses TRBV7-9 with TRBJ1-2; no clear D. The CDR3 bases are TGTGCCAGCAGCTCCCCGGGTGCGCGGGGCTACACCTTC. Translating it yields CASSSPGARGYTF.